This T cell receptor (beta chain) was observed in a study of identical twins. TCRdb ran MiXCR on the 5' RACE reads and lists one entry per CDR3 protein. The sample contains about 570,000 distinct CDR3 sequences, approximately 9.6% of which appear only once. Overall study findings and caveats: Twins shared beta out-of-frame sequences in excess, but this excess was weaker. There were fewer insertions in abundant cord blood beta clonotypes, but memory repertoires showed no such pattern.

In regard to this clonotype: The antigen remains undetermined.

V lost 6 bases to trimming and J lost 3 bases; unmatched junction nucleotides: 11. This CDR3 has 16 amino acids. Germline assignment: CDR1 MDHEN and CDR2 SYDVKM. The sample was also reused in another study, on yellow fever vaccine responses in identical twins.

The specimen was PBMCs. This clonotype was obtained from a woman between 18 and 30 years old in good health. This chain links TRBV28 with TRBJ2-3; TRBD1 aligns across 8 bases. The CDR3 loop is CASSLPGTGLTDTQYF. CDR3 in DNA: TGTGCCAGCAGCCTGCCCGGGACAGGTCTGACAGATACGCAGTATTTT. The full variable domain, its missing parts supplied by reference TRBV28 and TRBJ2-3, is DVKVTQSSRYLVKRTGEKVFLECVQDMDHENMFWYRQDPGLGLRLIYFSYDVKMKEKGDIPEGYSVSREKKERFSLILESASTNQTSMYLCASSLPGTGLTDTQYFGPGTRLTVL.